This T cell receptor beta chain was sequenced during a study of T cell responses to AZD1222 COVID-19 vaccine. The overall study: Researchers grouped second doses given at about 4 or about 12 weeks into one pool.

Method: immunoSEQ multiplex PCR; TCRdb's copy keeps in-frame clones and lacks some. In the table there are 75,000 to 100,000 clones, 88% of which are singletons. This CDR3 is built from 16 residues. The V gene's germline CDR1 is SNHLY and CDR2 FYNNEI. The J segment lost 2 bases and the V segment lost 6 bases, leaving 10 bases of the junction unmatched. This chain connects TRBV2 to TRBJ1-2, with 9 bases aligning to TRBD1. The source of this sequence is an adult in good health. Source: peripheral blood, taken on day 0 of AZD1222 vaccination. This chain's CDR3 is CASRLAGTGMNYGYTF. The CDR3 DNA reads TGTGCCAGCAGATTAGCCGGGACAGGGATGAACTATGGCTACACCTTC.